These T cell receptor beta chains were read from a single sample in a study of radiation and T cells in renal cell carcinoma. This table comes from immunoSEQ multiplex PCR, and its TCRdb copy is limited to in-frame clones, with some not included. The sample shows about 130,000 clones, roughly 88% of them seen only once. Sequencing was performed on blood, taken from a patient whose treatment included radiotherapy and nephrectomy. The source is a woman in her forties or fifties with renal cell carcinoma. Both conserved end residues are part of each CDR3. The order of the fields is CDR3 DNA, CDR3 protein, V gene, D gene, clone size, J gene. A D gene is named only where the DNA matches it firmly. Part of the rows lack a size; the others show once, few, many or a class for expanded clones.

cdr3_nt: TGTGCCAGTAGTATTTTGGGGGTACGGCCTGGAAACACCATATATTTT
cdr3_aa: CASSILGVRPGNTIYF
v_call: TRBV19
d_call: -
clone_size: -
j_call: TRBJ1-3

cdr3_nt: TGTGCCAGCAGCTTGGTAGGGTCGGGTGCTTGGAACACTGAAGCTTTCTTT
cdr3_aa: CASSLVGSGAWNTEAFF
v_call: TRBV5-4
d_call: -
clone_size: -
j_call: TRBJ1-1

cdr3_nt: TGCGCCAGCAGCGAGCTACAGGGCCGAGCTTTCTTT
cdr3_aa: CASSELQGRAFF
v_call: TRBV5-1
d_call: -
clone_size: -
j_call: TRBJ1-1

cdr3_nt: TGCGCCAGCAGCCAGGCGCTTTACAGATATTCTGGAAACACCATATATTTT
cdr3_aa: CASSQALYRYSGNTIYF
v_call: TRBV4-1
d_call: -
clone_size: -
j_call: TRBJ1-3

cdr3_nt: TGTGCCAGCAGCGGGACCGGGGGGGCGCGAAATGGCTACACCTTC
cdr3_aa: CASSGTGGARNGYTF
v_call: TRBV5-4
d_call: -
clone_size: -
j_call: TRBJ1-2

cdr3_nt: TGTGCCAGCAGCGTACTCGCCCGCGACACCGGGGAGCTGTTTTTT
cdr3_aa: CASSVLARDTGELFF
v_call: TRBV9
d_call: -
clone_size: -
j_call: TRBJ2-2

cdr3_nt: TGTGCCAGCAGCTTGTCGGGGTTACATACGCAGTATTTT
cdr3_aa: CASSLSGLHTQYF
v_call: TRBV5-5
d_call: -
clone_size: -
j_call: TRBJ2-3

cdr3_nt: TGTGCCAGCAGGGGGGACGGGAATGAAAAACTGTTTTTT
cdr3_aa: CASRGDGNEKLFF
v_call: TRBV2
d_call: -
clone_size: -
j_call: TRBJ1-4

cdr3_nt: TGCAGCGGGTACAGGAGGGGGACTGAAGCTTTCTTT
cdr3_aa: CSGYRRGTEAFF
v_call: TRBV29-1
d_call: -
clone_size: -
j_call: TRBJ1-1

cdr3_nt: TGTGCCAGCAGTTACTCGGAGGGGTTCATGGGCACTGAAGCTTTCTTT
cdr3_aa: CASSYSEGFMGTEAFF
v_call: TRBV6-5
d_call: -
clone_size: -
j_call: TRBJ1-1

cdr3_nt: TGCGCCAGCAGCCAAGATCTTGGGGTCTACAATGAGCAGTTCTTC
cdr3_aa: CASSQDLGVYNEQFF
v_call: TRBV4-3
d_call: -
clone_size: -
j_call: TRBJ2-1

cdr3_nt: TGTGCCAGCAGCGTAAATTCTCGGGACGGAACCTACGAGCAGTACTTC
cdr3_aa: CASSVNSRDGTYEQYF
v_call: TRBV9
d_call: -
clone_size: -
j_call: TRBJ2-7

cdr3_nt: TGTGCCAGCAGTGAACGGAGTTCACCCCTCCACTTT
cdr3_aa: CASSERSSPLHF
v_call: TRBV25-1
d_call: -
clone_size: few
j_call: TRBJ1-6

cdr3_nt: TGTGCCAGCACCCAAGGTCAGGGTCGCGAAAAACTGTTTTTT
cdr3_aa: CASTQGQGREKLFF
v_call: TRBV6-5
d_call: -
clone_size: -
j_call: TRBJ1-4

cdr3_nt: TGTGCCAGCAGCTTAGACAGGCAAAACACCATATATTTT
cdr3_aa: CASSLDRQNTIYF
v_call: TRBV11-2
d_call: -
clone_size: -
j_call: TRBJ1-3

cdr3_nt: TGTGCCAGCAGGCGGACTAGGACTTCGGAGGAGCAGTTCTTC
cdr3_aa: CASRRTRTSEEQFF
v_call: TRBV7-2
d_call: TRBD2
clone_size: -
j_call: TRBJ2-1

cdr3_nt: TGTGCCTGGAGGCAGGCCTACAATCAGCCCCAGCATTTT
cdr3_aa: CAWRQAYNQPQHF
v_call: TRBV30
d_call: -
clone_size: -
j_call: TRBJ1-5

cdr3_nt: TGTGCCAGTAGTACGCAGCCCCTTAATCAGCCCCAGCATTTT
cdr3_aa: CASSTQPLNQPQHF
v_call: TRBV19
d_call: -
clone_size: -
j_call: TRBJ1-5

cdr3_nt: TGTGCCAGCAGTTGGCGACAGGGAGAGGGCTACACCTTC
cdr3_aa: CASSWRQGEGYTF
v_call: TRBV6-6
d_call: TRBD1
clone_size: -
j_call: TRBJ1-2

cdr3_nt: TGCAGTGCTAGAAAAGGGGAGCCCCAGCATTTT
cdr3_aa: CSARKGEPQHF
v_call: TRBV20-1
d_call: -
clone_size: -
j_call: TRBJ1-5

cdr3_nt: TGCGCCAGCAGCCGCGCCGGGTCTCACGAGCAGTACTTC
cdr3_aa: CASSRAGSHEQYF
v_call: TRBV10-1
d_call: -
clone_size: -
j_call: TRBJ2-7

cdr3_nt: TGTGCCAGCAACCCGCGGGGTGCCTCCTACGAGCAGTACTTC
cdr3_aa: CASNPRGASYEQYF
v_call: TRBV6-5
d_call: -
clone_size: -
j_call: TRBJ2-7

cdr3_nt: TGTGCCAGCCCCGCCCCCCGGCTCTACGAGCAGTACTTC
cdr3_aa: CASPAPRLYEQYF
v_call: TRBV27
d_call: -
clone_size: -
j_call: TRBJ2-7

cdr3_nt: TGTGCCAGCAGCTTTAGGACAGACTCGAATGAAAAACTGTTTTTT
cdr3_aa: CASSFRTDSNEKLFF
v_call: TRBV5-6
d_call: -
clone_size: -
j_call: TRBJ1-4

cdr3_nt: TGTGCCAGCTCGCCGTCGGACAGGGGGCGCGTCACTGAAGCTTTCTTT
cdr3_aa: CASSPSDRGRVTEAFF
v_call: TRBV18
d_call: TRBD1
clone_size: -
j_call: TRBJ1-1

cdr3_nt: TGTGCCAGCAGCCAAGGGGCCAGGGAAAATGAAAAACTGTTTTTT
cdr3_aa: CASSQGARENEKLFF
v_call: TRBV4-2
d_call: -
clone_size: once
j_call: TRBJ1-4

cdr3_nt: TGTGCCAGCAGTAGGCTGGTGAGAGGAGAGACCCAGTACTTC
cdr3_aa: CASSRLVRGETQYF
v_call: TRBV2
d_call: -
clone_size: -
j_call: TRBJ2-5

cdr3_nt: TGTGCCAGCAGCCTCGGGACTAGCGGGGACACCCAAGAGACCCAGTACTTC
cdr3_aa: CASSLGTSGDTQETQYF
v_call: TRBV5-8
d_call: TRBD2
clone_size: once
j_call: TRBJ2-5

cdr3_nt: TGTGCCAGCAGCCGCGACCCCGGCTCTGGAAACACCATATATTTT
cdr3_aa: CASSRDPGSGNTIYF
v_call: TRBV7-8
d_call: -
clone_size: -
j_call: TRBJ1-3

cdr3_nt: TGTGCCAGCAGCCCGGCCCCGTACCGGGACCCAGGCACAGATACGCAGTATTTT
cdr3_aa: CASSPAPYRDPGTDTQYF
v_call: TRBV7-6
d_call: -
clone_size: -
j_call: TRBJ2-3

cdr3_nt: TGTGCCAGTAGTATGCAGGCGAGCTCCTACGAGCAGTACTTC
cdr3_aa: CASSMQASSYEQYF
v_call: TRBV19
d_call: -
clone_size: -
j_call: TRBJ2-7

cdr3_nt: TGTGCCAGCAGTCAACAGAGGAGTAATTCACCCCTCCACTTT
cdr3_aa: CASSQQRSNSPLHF
v_call: TRBV2
d_call: -
clone_size: -
j_call: TRBJ1-6

cdr3_nt: TGCAGCGGTCAAAGAGGCGAAAAACTGTTTTTT
cdr3_aa: CSGQRGEKLFF
v_call: TRBV29-1
d_call: -
clone_size: -
j_call: TRBJ1-4

cdr3_nt: TGTGCCAGTAGTATAGAATGGCGGGGGGGTCAAGAGACCCAGTACTTC
cdr3_aa: CASSIEWRGGQETQYF
v_call: TRBV19
d_call: TRBD2
clone_size: -
j_call: TRBJ2-5

cdr3_nt: TGTGCCAGCAGCTTAGATCATAGGGGGGGCGCTGAAGCTTTCTTT
cdr3_aa: CASSLDHRGGAEAFF
v_call: TRBV11-2
d_call: -
clone_size: -
j_call: TRBJ1-1

cdr3_nt: TGTGCCAGCAGTATCATCCGGGACAGGAGCTACGAGCAGTACTTC
cdr3_aa: CASSIIRDRSYEQYF
v_call: TRBV6-1
d_call: TRBD1
clone_size: -
j_call: TRBJ2-7

cdr3_nt: TGTGCCAGCAGTGAGGGACAGCATCAGCCCCAGCATTTT
cdr3_aa: CASSEGQHQPQHF
v_call: TRBV6-4
d_call: TRBD1
clone_size: -
j_call: TRBJ1-5

cdr3_nt: TGTGCCAGCAGCGTAAGCGGGGGGTTCCAAGAGACCCAGTACTTC
cdr3_aa: CASSVSGGFQETQYF
v_call: TRBV9
d_call: TRBD2
clone_size: -
j_call: TRBJ2-5

cdr3_nt: TGTGCCAGCAGCAAAAATGGCAGGGGCGCTTCTGGGGCCAACGTCCTGACTTTC
cdr3_aa: CASSKNGRGASGANVLTF
v_call: TRBV7-3
d_call: -
clone_size: -
j_call: TRBJ2-6

cdr3_nt: TGTGCCAGCAGCCAAGAATCGATCCAGGGGAAGTTCTTC
cdr3_aa: CASSQESIQGKFF
v_call: TRBV14
d_call: -
clone_size: -
j_call: TRBJ2-1

cdr3_nt: TGTGCCAGCAGCTTGGTAGGGGACAGTAATTCACCCCTCCACTTT
cdr3_aa: CASSLVGDSNSPLHF
v_call: TRBV5-4
d_call: TRBD1
clone_size: -
j_call: TRBJ1-6

cdr3_nt: TGTGCCAGCAGCACGACGCTAGGGGGGCCCCAGCATTTT
cdr3_aa: CASSTTLGGPQHF
v_call: TRBV11-2
d_call: -
clone_size: -
j_call: TRBJ1-5

cdr3_nt: TGTGCCACCCAGAGGGGGATCGGAGATACGCAGTATTTT
cdr3_aa: CATQRGIGDTQYF
v_call: TRBV6-1
d_call: -
clone_size: -
j_call: TRBJ2-3

cdr3_nt: TGTGCCAGCAGCGTAGGGTGGCAGAACTACGAGCAGTACTTC
cdr3_aa: CASSVGWQNYEQYF
v_call: TRBV9
d_call: -
clone_size: -
j_call: TRBJ2-7

cdr3_nt: TGTGCCTGGAGTAGGGGGACAGGGGCCTACGAGCAGTACTTC
cdr3_aa: CAWSRGTGAYEQYF
v_call: TRBV30
d_call: TRBD1
clone_size: -
j_call: TRBJ2-7

cdr3_nt: TGTGCCAGTAGTAAGGGCTCTAGAGACGGGAACACTGAAGCTTTCTTT
cdr3_aa: CASSKGSRDGNTEAFF
v_call: TRBV19
d_call: -
clone_size: once
j_call: TRBJ1-1

cdr3_nt: TGTGCCAGCAGTATCGCGGGGCGGGAGACCCAGTACTTC
cdr3_aa: CASSIAGRETQYF
v_call: TRBV27
d_call: -
clone_size: -
j_call: TRBJ2-5

cdr3_nt: TGTGCCAGCAGCTCACGACAGGCCCGCTCTGGGGCCAACGTCCTGACTTTC
cdr3_aa: CASSSRQARSGANVLTF
v_call: TRBV9
d_call: -
clone_size: -
j_call: TRBJ2-6